This T cell receptor beta chain was sequenced in a study of T-cell reconstitution after alpha-beta-depleted transplantation in children. The CDR3 length is 14 residues. Trimming removed 0 bases from V and 16 bases from J, with 19 bases in between. The germline gives CDR1 SGHAT, CDR2 FQNNGV. Unique molecular identifiers were built into the TCRbeta library. In TCRdb, the PCR reads were re-called with MiXCR into one record per CDR3 protein. This table holds about 610,000 distinct CDR3 sequences, under 12% found once. This clonotype has at least ten counts. The source material was PBMCs from the stem cell graft donor, sampled from the stem cell graft. The chain uses TRBV11-2 and TRBJ2-1, with D possibly being TRBD1 or TRBD2 (5 bases each). This TCR came from a human donor who donated a stem cell graft to a child with acute myeloid leukemia. As DNA, the CDR3 is TGTGCCAGCAGCTTAGATGGGGGTACTAGGACCCGTTTCTTC. This sequence encodes CASSLDGGTRTRFF.